Listed here are 21 T cell receptor beta chains from one sample, sequenced in a study of CD8 T cells in ankylosing spondylitis. Each CDR3 protein gets one entry after TCRdb re-called the 5' RACE reads with MiXCR. The repertoire has under 200,000 distinct CDR3 sequences, 11% of them found once; the top ten carry about 29%. The sequenced sample was blood, either unsorted or a sorted T cell fraction (not recorded which). These receptors were collected from a male donor with ankylosing spondylitis or in good health (not recorded which).

This clonotype was seen at least ten times. The DNA is left out, because the CDR3 cannot be placed on it with certainty; the CDR3 is given as TCRdb lists it. The chain has TRBV5-1 and TRBJ1-4; whether TRBD1, the table's D call, matches the DNA was not checked. Germline V gives CDR1 SGHRS, CDR2 YFSETQ. A total of 13 residues make up the CDR3, ends included. The chain's CDR3 is CASSFGPGEKLFF.

The J gene is TRBJ2-3, the V gene TRBV28, with 8 bases that match TRBD2. CDR3 size: 16 residues. V was pared by 4 bases and J by 0 bases, with 6 bases of the junction left unmatched. Germline CDR1 reads MDHEN; CDR2 reads SYDVKM. The DNA of the CDR3 is TGTGCCAGCAGTTCCCAGCGGGGGACTAGCACAGATACGCAGTATTTT. Translation: CASSSQRGTSTDTQYF.

This clonotype was detected only a few times. The chain is built from TRBV5-1 and TRBJ2-7; TRBD1 matches at 8 bases. V was pared by 4 bases and J by 0 bases, with 6 bases of the junction left unmatched. The CDR3 loop spans 15 amino acids. Germline V gene data show CDR1 as SGHRS and CDR2 as YFSETQ. CDR3 in amino acids: CASSGRTGPSYEQYF. In DNA, the CDR3 is TGCGCCAGCAGCGGAAGGACAGGGCCCTCCTACGAGCAGTACTTC.

V usage is TRBV20-1 and J usage is TRBJ1-5; D gene ambiguous. CDR1 and CDR2 from the germline V gene are DFQATT and SNEGSKA (reference sequence). Trimming took 4 bases from V and 3 from J, leaving 10 bases between them. CDR3 length: 13 residues. The CDR3 nucleotides read TGCAGTGCTATAGCGTTATTCAATCAGCCCCAGCATTTT. Translation: CSAIALFNQPQHF.

In its sample, this clonotype was seen a few times. This chain joins TRBV20-1 and TRBJ2-5; 10 bases agree with TRBD1. This CDR3 is built from 16 residues. Germline V gene lookup returns CDR1 DFQATT and CDR2 SNEGSKA (reference sequence). Trimming at V came to 6 bases and at J to 0 bases, leaving 10 bases not matched to a gene. The CDR3, as DNA: TGCAGTGCCACGATCGAGGGACAGGGGAACCAAGAGACCCAGTACTTC. This encodes CSATIEGQGNQETQYF.

This clonotype was recorded many times. CDR3 protein: CASSHQFWTGDNEKLFF. CDR3 nucleotide sequence: TGCGCCAGCAGCCATCAGTTCTGGACAGGGGATAATGAAAAACTGTTTTTT. V and J are TRBV4-3 and TRBJ1-4, with 9 bases fitting TRBD1. Germline trimming cut 3 bases from V and 4 bases from J; bases unmatched to any gene: 9. CDR1 is LGHNA, CDR2 YSLEER, per germline. This CDR3 is built from 17 residues.

In regard to this clonotype: An end of the junction does not agree with germline; a read error may underlie this. The V call is TRBV10-1, the J call TRBJ2-3; no definite D call. The germline CDR1 and CDR2 sequences are WNHNN and SYGVQD (reference sequence). CDR3 length equals 12 residues. This chain's CDR3 is CASSIKSDTQNF. CDR3 DNA sequence: TGCGCCAGCAGTATTAAGTCAGATACGCAGAATTTT.

This clonotype was counted ten times or more. The genes are TRBV25-1 and TRBJ1-3, with a weak D call TRBD1 (6 bases). This CDR3 region has 13 residues. Germline CDR1 reads MGHDK; CDR2 reads SYGVNS. V was shortened by 4 bases and J by 2 bases, with 6 bases between the two germline ends. The CDR3 protein is CASSGGPGNTIYF. The CDR3 region has the DNA TGTGCCAGCAGTGGGGGGCCTGGAAACACCATATATTTT.

This clonotype was picked up a small number of times. This chain connects TRBV5-4 to TRBJ2-7; TRBD2 agrees at 13 bases. CDR1 and CDR2 from the germline V gene are SGHNT and YYREEE (reference sequence). The V gene end was trimmed by 2 bases and the J gene end by 6 bases; junction bases not matched to a gene: 2. There are 14 residues in the CDR3. The chain's CDR3 is CASSFTSGRAEQYF. DNA of the CDR3: TGTGCCAGCAGCTTCACTAGCGGGAGGGCCGAGCAGTACTTC.

This clonotype was seen repeatedly, ten times or more. This chain connects TRBV3-1 to TRBJ1-2, with D unresolved. The length of the CDR3 is 14 residues. The V end lost 4 bases, the J end lost 0 bases, and 9 bases lay between the germline ends. CDR1 LGHDT and CDR2 YNNKEL come from the germline V gene (reference sequence). The CDR3 region has the DNA TGTGCCAGCAGCCCCAGGACGTCTAACTATGGCTACACCTTC. Its protein product is CASSPRTSNYGYTF. The full variable domain, completed using reference TRBV3-1 and TRBJ1-2, is DTAVSQTPKYLVTQMGNDKSIKCEQNLGHDTMYWYKQDSKKFLKIMFSYNNKELIINETVPNRFSPKSPDKAHLNLHINSLELGDSAVYFCASSPRTSNYGYTFGSGTRLTVV.

This clonotype was detected ten times or more. This chain joins TRBV5-1 and TRBJ1-1; D is ambiguous. The CDR3 runs 15 residues. V was shortened by 0 bases and J by 0 bases, with 9 bases between the two germline ends. Per germline, CDR1 SGHRS and CDR2 YFSETQ. The CDR3 bases are TGCGCCAGCAGCTTGGCCGGGTGGTTGAACACTGAAGCTTTCTTT. The encoded protein is CASSLAGWLNTEAFF.

In its sample, this clonotype was seen many times. The genes are TRBV5-1 and TRBJ1-1, with TRBD1 as a possible D gene (5 bases). This CDR3 has 17 amino acids. The V gene lost 0 bases and the J gene lost 0 bases, with 15 bases spanning the gap. Germline values: CDR1 SGHRS, CDR2 YFSETQ. The CDR3, as DNA: TGCGCCAGCAGCTTGGGGGCGGCAGGGTCGATGAACACTGAAGCTTTCTTT. Its protein product is CASSLGAAGSMNTEAFF.

This clonotype has at least ten counts. J is TRBJ2-7 and V is TRBV20-1; no clear D. With 3 bases removed from V and 0 bases from J, the gap between germline ends came to 9 bases. The CDR3 loop spans 13 amino acids. Germline-derived CDR1 and CDR2 are DFQATT and SNEGSKA (reference sequence). As DNA, the CDR3 is TGCAGTGCTAGTTTGGCTTACTCCTACGAGCAGTACTTC. Translation: CSASLAYSYEQYF.

The chain carries TRBV7-2 and TRBJ2-7; 8 bases fit TRBD1. Looked up from germline, CDR1 is SGHTA and CDR2 is FQGNSA. V trimming: 3 bases; J trimming: 0 bases; junction bases outside the gene matches: 4. CDR3 length: 15 residues. CDR3 amino acids: CASSLGQAYSYEQYF. The CDR3 DNA is TGTGCCAGCAGCTTGGGACAGGCCTACTCCTACGAGCAGTACTTC.

The chain employs TRBV7-2 and TRBJ1-5; perhaps TRBD1 as D (5 bases). CDR1 is SGHTA and CDR2 is FQGNSA in the germline V gene. The V end lost 3 bases, the J end lost 6 bases, and 18 bases lay between the germline ends. This CDR3 has 16 residues. DNA of the CDR3: TGTGCCAGCAGCTTTTCGGGGCAACTCGACACTCAGCCCCAGCATTTT. Translated: CASSFSGQLDTQPQHF.

The rearrangement uses TRBV28 and TRBJ2-6, with D unclear. Germline V gene sequence: CDR1 MDHEN, CDR2 SYDVKM. V shed 7 bases and J shed 4 bases, with 14 bases lying between them. The CDR3 runs to 15 residues. The CDR3: CASTSRRTGANVLTF. Here the CDR3 DNA reads TGTGCCAGCACCTCTCGCCGGACCGGGGCCAACGTCCTGACTTTC.

The V gene is TRBV27, the J gene TRBJ2-3; 7 bases agree with TRBD2. V gave up 3 bases and J gave up 7 bases; unmatched junction bases: 7. CDR1 and CDR2 from the germline V gene are MNHEY and SMNVEV (reference sequence). CDR3 length: 14 residues. CDR3 amino acids: CASSFWGGRNTQYF. As DNA, the CDR3 is TGTGCCAGCAGTTTTTGGGGGGGTAGGAATACGCAGTATTTT.

The chain is built from TRBV6-5 and TRBJ2-7, with D perhaps matching TRBD2 (6 bases). Germline V gene sequence: CDR1 MNHEY, CDR2 SVGAGI. V was cut by 2 bases and J by 6 bases, with 20 bases left in between. The CDR3 covers 16 residues. The CDR3 DNA reads TGTGCCAGCAGTTACCTGATAAACGGGAGAATCTCCGAGCAGTACTTC. The encoded protein is CASSYLINGRISEQYF.

J is TRBJ2-5 and V is TRBV7-9, with TRBD1 matching over 7 bases. J gave up 0 bases and V 3 bases, and 4 bases lay outside the gene matches. CDR1 and CDR2 from the germline V gene are SEHNR and FQNEAQ (reference sequence). This CDR3 has 15 residues. CDR3 residues: CASSFIGTDQETQYF. CDR3 nucleotide sequence: TGTGCCAGCAGCTTTATCGGGACAGACCAAGAGACCCAGTACTTC.

This clonotype was counted ten times or more. The genes are TRBV15 and TRBJ1-5; tentatively, D is TRBD1 (6 bases). The CDR3 covers 16 residues. CDR1 and CDR2 (germline): LNHNV, YYDKDF (reference sequence). Trimming took off 4 bases at V and 2 bases at J, with 15 bases between the two ends. CDR3 nucleotide sequence: TGTGCCACCAGCAACAGGGCTCCAGGAGGCAATCAGCCCCAGCATTTT. It specifies CATSNRAPGGNQPQHF.

This clonotype was seen more than once but under ten times. The genes are TRBV19 and TRBJ1-1; D remains unclear. V was shortened by 6 bases and J by 1 base, with 9 bases between the two germline ends. In germline, CDR1 is LNHDA, CDR2 SQIVND (reference sequence). This CDR3 spans 13 amino acids. The DNA of the CDR3 is TGTGCCAGTAGATTGACACCGAACACTGAAGCTTTCTTT. This gives the protein CASRLTPNTEAFF.